Listed below are T cell receptor beta chains from one sample, sequenced in a study of technical replicates of blood from a handful of donors. Method: immunoSEQ multiplex PCR; TCRdb's copy keeps in-frame clones and lacks some. The sample includes about 64,000 clones, 75% to 90% of them seen just once. Sequenced input: PBMCs. These TCRs come from a human donor in good health. Some clones in this sample may be carry-over from other donors' samples. Each CDR3 is given with its conserved first and last residue. D genes are given only for firm matches. Only some rows state a clone size, as once, few, many or a class for expanded clones.

- - 14 TRBJ1-2 TRBV18 TGTGCCAGCTCCCCTTGGGGGCAGTCCTATGGCTACACCTTC CASSPWGQSYGYTF
- TRBD2 15 TRBJ2-2 TRBV6-5 TGTGCCAGCAGTTACGGGACTAGCGGGTGGGGGGAGCTGTTTTTT CASSYGTSGWGELFF
- - 12 TRBJ2-3 TRBV6-1 TGTGCCAGCAAGCGGCTCACACATACGCAGTATTTT CASKRLTHTQYF
- TRBD1 12 TRBJ2-7 TRBV2 TGTGCCAGCAGTCAGGACAGGGGTGAGCAGTACTTC CASSQDRGEQYF
- - 15 TRBJ2-3 TRBV4-1 TGCGCCAGCAGCCAAGGAGAGGGGGTGACAGATACGCAGTATTTT CASSQGEGVTDTQYF
- - 13 TRBJ2-2 TRBV7-2 TGTGCCAGCAGCTTTCAGAAAACCGGGGAGCTGTTTTTT CASSFQKTGELFF
- TRBD2 16 TRBJ2-3 TRBV5-1 TGCGCCAGCAGCCGGGGACTATTGGAGGGCACAGATACGCAGTATTTT CASSRGLLEGTDTQYF
- TRBD2 14 TRBJ2-7 TRBV19 TGTGCCAGTAGTCTAACTAGCGGGAGTTACGAGCAGTACTTC CASSLTSGSYEQYF
- - 13 TRBJ2-5 TRBV18 TGTGCCAGCTCAAAGGACATCCAAGAGACCCAGTACTTC CASSKDIQETQYF
- - 15 TRBJ1-6 TRBV6-5 TGTGCCAGCAGTTACACTGGGGGGAGGAATTCACCCCTCCACTTT CASSYTGGRNSPLHF
- TRBD1 15 TRBJ1-2 TRBV19 TGTGCCAGTAGTACCCCGGGACAGGGGGCTGACGGCTACACCTTC CASSTPGQGADGYTF
- - 15 TRBJ1-2 TRBV5-4 TGTGCCAGCAGGGAGAGACAGGTGTCTAACTATGGCTACACCTTC CASRERQVSNYGYTF
few TRBD1 14 TRBJ1-2 TRBV30 TGTGCCTGGAGTGTAAACAGGGGCATCCGCGGCTACACCTTC CAWSVNRGIRGYTF
- - 13 TRBJ1-2 TRBV5-6 TGTGCCAGCATCCGAACTGCCGGGGATGGCTACACCTTC CASIRTAGDGYTF
- - 13 TRBJ1-2 TRBV30 TGTGCCTGGAGTCTACCGGGAGTCCCCGGCTACACCTTC CAWSLPGVPGYTF
few TRBD1 12 TRBJ1-1 TRBV29-1 TGCAGCGTTCCCTCAGGGGGCACTGAAGCTTTCTTT CSVPSGGTEAFF
- TRBD1 15 TRBJ1-3 TRBV7-8 TGTGCCAGCAGCGCGGGACAGGGGGAGGGAAACACCATATATTTT CASSAGQGEGNTIYF
- TRBD2 18 TRBJ2-5 TRBV23-1 TGCGCCAGCAGTGCGCGGGGGCTAGCGGGTGGGGGACAAGAGACCCAGTACTTC CASSARGLAGGGQETQYF
- - 11 TRBJ1-2 TRBV29-1 TGCAGCGTCTCACGACTGGGAGTCTACACCTTC CSVSRLGVYTF
medium-sized TRBD2 14 TRBJ2-1 TRBV5-1 TGCGCCAGCAGCTCGGCGGGAGGATACAATGAGCAGTTCTTC CASSSAGGYNEQFF
few - 13 TRBJ2-7 TRBV30 TGTGCCTGGAGTTGGCGGAGAGACTACGAGCAGTACTTC CAWSWRRDYEQYF
- - 15 TRBJ1-2 TRBV10-2 TGCGCCAGCAGGGGGGGACGGCGTACTAACTATGGCTACACCTTC CASRGGRRTNYGYTF
- TRBD2 16 TRBJ2-7 TRBV7-2 TGTGCCAGCAGCCCTTGGGCTAGCGGGGGGGCCTACGAGCAGTACTTC CASSPWASGGAYEQYF
- - 13 TRBJ1-2 TRBV9 TGTGCCAGCAGCGGGACAGCTAACTATGGCTACACCTTC CASSGTANYGYTF
- - 13 TRBJ2-7 TRBV11-2 TGTGCCAGCAGCTTATCAGGATCCTACGAGCAGTACTTC CASSLSGSYEQYF
- TRBD1 14 TRBJ2-5 TRBV4-1 TGCGCCAGCAGTGACAGGGACGTACAAGAGACCCAGTACTTC CASSDRDVQETQYF
once - 14 TRBJ2-7 TRBV7-2 TGTGCCAGCAGCTTAGACAGGACCGCTTGGGAGCAGTACTTC CASSLDRTAWEQYF